Given below is one TCR beta chain in context. This sample was included in a study of blood T cells in healthy people across ages. The CDR3 is 15 amino acids. Trimming cost V 7 bases and J 0 bases, with 13 bases left between them. Germline CDR1 reads MNHEY; CDR2 reads SMNVEV (reference sequence). PCR was performed a second time for about 7 to 11 cycles using a sample-barcoded 5' primer and a J-beta primer mix. MiXCR, applied by TCRdb to the 5' RACE reads, yields one record per CDR3 protein. The sample has over 1,300,000 distinct CDR3 sequences; 45% to 70% are singletons. This receptor was identified in a man between 18 and 29 years old in good health. Material: blood. V and J are TRBV27 and TRBJ1-5; tentatively, D is TRBD1 (5 bases). Written as DNA, the CDR3 is TGTGCCAGCAAGGTCAGGGACCTTAGCAATCAGCCCCAGCATTTT. This encodes CASKVRDLSNQPQHF.